A selection of T cell receptor beta chains follows, all from one sample in a study of blood T cell repertoires in COVID-19. Some clones are missing from TCRdb's copy, which holds only in-frame ones; the method was immunoSEQ multiplex PCR. The sample yields about 150,000 clones, about 83% seen once. The sequenced material came from peripheral blood. The receptors shown here come from a woman of 80 years or more with acute or convalescent COVID-19. The CDR3 runs from the conserved cysteine through the conserved F or W. The D gene is left open where the match is weak. The size entry is marked missing in some rows and otherwise reads once, few, many or a size class.

.	TRBV30	TRBJ2-3	TRBD2	TGTGCCTGGAGCGAAGCGGCTAGCGGGGGGGCAATAGATACGCAGTATTTT	CAWSEAASGGAIDTQYF
.	TRBV12-5	TRBJ2-3	TRBD1	TGTGCTAGTGGTTTGAATAGGGGGCCGGATACGCAGTATTTT	CASGLNRGPDTQYF
.	TRBV11-2	TRBJ2-1	.	TGTGCCAGCAGCTTTAGGGGGTTGGCCTTCAATGAGCAGTTCTTC	CASSFRGLAFNEQFF
.	TRBV7-9	TRBJ2-7	TRBD2	TGTGCCAGCCTCCCGCTGAGTGGCGGGAGCACAGAGTTC	CASLPLSGGSTEF
.	TRBV28	TRBJ2-3	.	TGTGCCAGCAGTTTAGGGTCTAGTGATACGCAGTATTTT	CASSLGSSDTQYF
once	TRBV5-5	TRBJ2-7	.	TGTGCCAGCAGCTTGGCCGTGGGGACTCTCTCCGAGCAGTACTTC	CASSLAVGTLSEQYF
.	TRBV6-6	TRBJ2-7	TRBD1	TGTGCCAGCAGTCGGACAGGGCCCCTCTACGAGCAGTACTTC	CASSRTGPLYEQYF
.	TRBV5-1	TRBJ1-1	TRBD1	TGCGCCAGCAGCCCTGGTCCGGACAGGGGTTACACTGAAGCTTTCTTT	CASSPGPDRGYTEAFF
few	TRBV18	TRBJ1-6	.	TGTGCCAGCGCCCAGCAGGTCGGGGATTCACCCCTCCACTTT	CASAQQVGDSPLHF
.	TRBV9	TRBJ2-3	.	TGTGCCAGCAGCGTGGCTAGCCCAGATACGCAGTATTTT	CASSVASPDTQYF
.	TRBV7-8	TRBJ2-3	TRBD1	TGTGCCAGCACTCTAGGGGGCCCAGATACGCAGTATTTT	CASTLGGPDTQYF
few	TRBV6-1	TRBJ2-7	.	TGTGCCAGCAGTGAAATCTCGGAGGGCCCCTACGAGCAGTACTTC	CASSEISEGPYEQYF
.	TRBV10-2	TRBJ1-5	.	TGCGCCAGCACAGACATCCTCAGGGGCAATCAGCCCCAGCATTTT	CASTDILRGNQPQHF
.	TRBV7-2	TRBJ2-1	TRBD2	TGTGCCAGTAGAAGGAGGGTTCGAGGGAGGGTCCCCTACAATGAGCAGTTCTTC	CASRRRVRGRVPYNEQFF
.	TRBV28	TRBJ1-4	.	TGTGCCAGCAGTTTATGGGGGACACTCGGGAATAAGAATGAAAAACTGTTTTTT	CASSLWGTLGNKNEKLFF
.	TRBV25-1	TRBJ1-3	.	TGTGCCAGCAGGGCAGAGACAGCAGGAAACACCATATATTTT	CASRAETAGNTIYF
.	TRBV2	TRBJ1-2	.	TGTGCCAGCAGTGAAGCGCTCCAGGGAAACTATGGCTACACCTTC	CASSEALQGNYGYTF
once	TRBV30	TRBJ1-1	TRBD1	TGTGCCTCTGCCCGACAGGGAGGAGGTCATGGGAACACTGAAGCTTTCTTT	CASARQGGGHGNTEAFF
.	TRBV19	TRBJ1-2	.	TGTGCCAGTAGTCCCGACGGCTCAGGGATGTATGGCTACACCTTC	CASSPDGSGMYGYTF
.	TRBV7-8	TRBJ2-1	.	TGTGCCAGCAGTCTAGCCAATGAGCAGTTCTTC	CASSLANEQFF
.	TRBV5-1	TRBJ1-6	TRBD1	TGCGCCAGCAGCCTCGGGACAGGGGGAGGTAATTCACCCCTCCACTTT	CASSLGTGGGNSPLHF
.	TRBV7-9	TRBJ2-7	.	TGTGCCAGCAGCTCCTTTTGGGGGGTGGGCGACGAGCAGTACTTC	CASSSFWGVGDEQYF
.	TRBV6-5	TRBJ1-4	TRBD1	TGTGCCAGCAGTAGGGACAGGGGTTACGAAAAACTGTTTTTT	CASSRDRGYEKLFF
.	TRBV6-5	TRBJ1-5	.	TGTGCCAGCCAATCAGGGATATGGGAGCCCCAGCATTTT	CASQSGIWEPQHF
.	TRBV7-9	TRBJ2-3	TRBD1	TGTGCCAGCAGCTTAAGGACAGGGATGACAGATACGCAGTATTTT	CASSLRTGMTDTQYF
.	TRBV7-2	TRBJ1-6	.	TGTGCCAGCAGCTTATGGGGCAGATATTCACCCCTCCACTTT	CASSLWGRYSPLHF
.	TRBV11-2	TRBJ1-2	.	TGTGCCAGCAGTCCCGGGGACTATGGCTACACCTTC	CASSPGDYGYTF
once	TRBV6-6	TRBJ1-1	TRBD1	TGTGCCAGCAGTTATCAGGGGGTGAACACTGAAGCTTTCTTT	CASSYQGVNTEAFF
.	TRBV25-1	TRBJ1-4	TRBD1	TGTGCCAGCGGCCGAGGGACAGGGAGCGAAAAACTGTTTTTT	CASGRGTGSEKLFF
once	TRBV12-3/TRBV12-4	TRBJ2-7	.	TGTGCCAGCAGTCTGTGGGGGCGTGTAGGGCAGTACTTC	CASSLWGRVGQYF
.	TRBV5-5	TRBJ1-1	TRBD1	TGTGCCAGCAGCTCGGACAGGGGGGGAACGAACACTGAAGCTTTCTTT	CASSSDRGGTNTEAFF
.	TRBV18	TRBJ2-3	TRBD1	TGTGCCAGCTCCCCCGACAGGGGTTGGACAGATACGCAGTATTTT	CASSPDRGWTDTQYF
once	TRBV12-2	TRBJ2-7	.	TGTGCAAGTCGCTTGAGGTCAGCGGGGAGCTCCTACGAGCAGTACTTC	CASRLRSAGSSYEQYF
few	TRBV6-5	TRBJ1-5	TRBD1	TGTGCCAGCAGTTACACTGGACAGGGACAGCCCCAGCATTTT	CASSYTGQGQPQHF
.	TRBV29-1	TRBJ2-3	TRBD2	TGCAGCGTTGCCATCGGGGGGGCTAGCACAGATACGCAGTATTTT	CSVAIGGASTDTQYF
.	TRBV4-1	TRBJ2-3	TRBD2	TGCGCCAGCAGCCCCCAAGCGGGGGGGGCCGCAGATACGCAGTATTTT	CASSPQAGGAADTQYF
.	TRBV11-2	TRBJ1-1	.	TGTGCCAGCAGCTTGGCCGGGAGCTTTTTCTTT	CASSLAGSFFF
.	TRBV28	TRBJ1-6	TRBD1	TGTGCCAGCAGTCTGGACAGGGTGGAATCACCCCTCCACTTT	CASSLDRVESPLHF
.	TRBV28	TRBJ2-5	.	TGTGCCAGCAGTTTATGGGGGGCGCCCCCCTTAGAGACCCAGTACTTC	CASSLWGAPPLETQYF
.	TRBV4-1	TRBJ1-2	.	TGCGCCAGCAGCCAAACCAGGGAATCCTCGGGTGGCTACACCTTC	CASSQTRESSGGYTF
.	TRBV20-1	TRBJ2-1	.	TGCAGTGCTAGTGACCAAGGGGGCAATGAGCAGTTCTTC	CSASDQGGNEQFF
.	TRBV5-1	TRBJ2-1	TRBD1	TGCGCCCGCAGCCCGGGGACAGGGGGGGGTGAGCAGTTCTTC	CARSPGTGGGEQFF
.	TRBV28	TRBJ1-2	TRBD1	TGTGCCAGCAGTGTCGGGACAGGGTATGGTGGCTACACCTTC	CASSVGTGYGGYTF
.	TRBV4-1	TRBJ1-2	.	TGCGCCAGCAGCCAAGAAGCAGGTGCTATTAACTATGGCTACACCTTC	CASSQEAGAINYGYTF
.	TRBV5-4	TRBJ1-2	.	TGTGCCAGCAGCTTTGGACAGCGGCCTTCTGGCTACACCTTC	CASSFGQRPSGYTF
.	TRBV6-5	TRBJ2-7	.	TGTGCCAGCAGCCTAAACAGGGTCCACGAGCAGTACTTC	CASSLNRVHEQYF
.	TRBV19	TRBJ1-2	.	TGTGCCAGTTCTGGCCAGAACTATGGCTACACCTTC	CASSGQNYGYTF
.	TRBV27	TRBJ2-3	.	TGTGCCAGCAGTTCCTTGGGGGCTGGCACAGATACGCAGTATTTT	CASSSLGAGTDTQYF
.	TRBV30	TRBJ2-2	TRBD1	TGTGCCTGGAGTCCGACAGGGGTACAATCGAACACCGGGGAGCTGTTTTTT	CAWSPTGVQSNTGELFF
.	TRBV30	TRBJ2-2	.	TGTGCCTGGAATAGAGTCTCCGGGGAGCTGTTTTTT	CAWNRVSGELFF
.	TRBV15	TRBJ2-7	.	TGTGCCACCAGCAGAGATCGTTCAGGGAGGAACGAGCAGTACTTC	CATSRDRSGRNEQYF
.	TRBV28	TRBJ1-1	TRBD1	TGTGCCAGCAGCCTCAGGACAGGCCTCGAAGCTTTCTTT	CASSLRTGLEAFF
.	TRBV18	TRBJ2-7	TRBD2	TGTGCCAGCTCAACTACTAGCGGGGGGCCAGGCTACGAGCAGTACTTC	CASSTTSGGPGYEQYF
.	TRBV11-2	TRBJ2-7	.	TGTGCCAGCAGCCTAGGACTCCCCCAGGAGCAGTACTTC	CASSLGLPQEQYF
.	TRBV27	TRBJ2-2	TRBD2	TGTGCCAGCGGCTGGACTAGCGGGGCGAACACCGGGGAGCTGTTTTTT	CASGWTSGANTGELFF
.	TRBV10-2	TRBJ1-6	.	TGCGCCAGCAAGGCGGGGCGCACGGATAATTCACCCCTCCACTTT	CASKAGRTDNSPLHF